Sequencing of this TCR beta chain was carried out in a study of CD8+CD57+ T cells in acquired aplastic anemia. Study-wide background: Sorted CD4+ and CD8+ cell DNA averaged 3.2 ug. General study findings and limits: It was found that more than 25 CD8+ CDR3 sequences were shared between patients and controls. Patients showed no significant difference from controls in CD8+ Simpson's diversity.

CD8+CD57+ cell expansion, shown by flow cytometry, had occurred in the patients selected for sequencing. No therapy was given to patients before blood sampling. TCR beta VDJ and CDR3 profiling used genomic DNA as template. From the reads, TCRdb called clonotypes with MiXCR, one entry per CDR3 protein. The data contain 250,000 to 300,000 distinct CDR3 sequences, about 50% of them seen just once; the ten biggest clones take up 1.3%. Of note for this clonotype: Its specificity is unknown.

Germline V gene data show CDR1 as MDHEN and CDR2 as SYDVKM. CDR3 size: 18 residues. V lost 2 bases to trimming and J lost 2 bases, with 20 bases between them. This receptor was obtained from a human donor with aplastic anemia. This chain links TRBV28 with TRBJ2-3, with D possibly matching TRBD1 (6 bases). Sequenced: sorted CD4+, CD8+, or CD8+CD57+ T cells (not recorded which) from PBMCs. In DNA, the CDR3 is TGTGCCAGCAGTTTACCCCAGAGGGGGATCCTACCCACAGATACGCAGTATTTT. Amino acids: CASSLPQRGILPTDTQYF.